The rows below give T cell receptor beta chains drawn from one sample of a study of blood T cell repertoires in COVID-19. The method was immunoSEQ multiplex PCR; TCRdb's version includes in-frame clones alone and lacks a portion of them. Of 250,000 or so clones in the sample, around nine tenths were seen once. The specimen was peripheral blood. The receptors were sampled from a man aged 25-45 years with active or convalescent COVID-19. CDR3s include the opening cysteine and the closing phenylalanine or tryptophan. Fields, in order: V gene, clone size, CDR3 length, J gene, D gene, CDR3 protein, CDR3 DNA. D genes are given only for firm matches. The size of a clone is reported for some rows only, either as once, few or many, or as a class for expanded clones.

V gene: TRBV18; clone size: NA; CDR3 length: 16; J gene: TRBJ2-3; D gene: TRBD2; CDR3 protein: CASSPLGRGVTDTQYF; CDR3 DNA: TGTGCCAGCTCACCACTCGGGCGGGGGGTCACAGATACGCAGTATTTT
V gene: TRBV9; clone size: NA; CDR3 length: 17; J gene: TRBJ1-1; D gene: TRBD1; CDR3 protein: CASSPRTGERVNTEAFF; CDR3 DNA: TGTGCCAGCAGCCCCCGGACAGGGGAGCGGGTGAACACTGAAGCTTTCTTT
V gene: TRBV15; clone size: NA; CDR3 length: 12; J gene: TRBJ2-7; D gene: NA; CDR3 protein: CATSGPDYEQYF; CDR3 DNA: TGTGCCACCAGCGGGCCTGACTACGAGCAGTACTTC
V gene: TRBV19; clone size: NA; CDR3 length: 13; J gene: TRBJ2-5; D gene: NA; CDR3 protein: CARRQETQETQYF; CDR3 DNA: TGTGCCCGCCGACAGGAAACCCAAGAGACCCAGTACTTC
V gene: TRBV5-1; clone size: NA; CDR3 length: 15; J gene: TRBJ1-2; D gene: TRBD1; CDR3 protein: CASSIRQGVSSGYTF; CDR3 DNA: TGCGCCAGCAGCATAAGACAGGGGGTGTCTAGTGGCTACACCTTC
V gene: TRBV20-1; clone size: NA; CDR3 length: 13; J gene: TRBJ1-3; D gene: NA; CDR3 protein: CSASDRGGNTIYF; CDR3 DNA: TGCAGTGCTAGTGACCGGGGGGGAAACACCATATATTTT
V gene: TRBV18; clone size: NA; CDR3 length: 13; J gene: TRBJ1-2; D gene: TRBD1; CDR3 protein: CASSPDREDGYTF; CDR3 DNA: TGTGCCAGCTCACCCGACAGGGAGGATGGCTACACCTTC
V gene: TRBV3-1/TRBV3-2; clone size: NA; CDR3 length: 14; J gene: TRBJ1-3; D gene: TRBD1; CDR3 protein: CASSRGQGRNTIYF; CDR3 DNA: TGTGCCAGCAGCCGCGGACAGGGTAGAAACACCATATATTTT
V gene: TRBV5-6; clone size: NA; CDR3 length: 14; J gene: TRBJ1-2; D gene: NA; CDR3 protein: CASSFVQGGAGYTF; CDR3 DNA: TGTGCCAGCAGCTTTGTTCAGGGAGGGGCAGGCTACACCTTC
V gene: TRBV24-1; clone size: NA; CDR3 length: 14; J gene: TRBJ2-7; D gene: NA; CDR3 protein: CATSDNGGSYEQYF; CDR3 DNA: TGTGCCACCAGTGATAACGGGGGCTCCTACGAGCAGTACTTC
V gene: TRBV7-6; clone size: NA; CDR3 length: 17; J gene: TRBJ2-2; D gene: TRBD1; CDR3 protein: CASSLVVGGENTGELFF; CDR3 DNA: TGTGCCAGCAGCTTAGTTGTAGGGGGCGAGAACACCGGGGAGCTGTTTTTT
V gene: TRBV5-6; clone size: NA; CDR3 length: 14; J gene: TRBJ1-6; D gene: NA; CDR3 protein: CASSLGQINSPLHF; CDR3 DNA: TGTGCCAGCAGCTTGGGGCAAATTAATTCACCCCTCCACTTT
V gene: TRBV6-5; clone size: NA; CDR3 length: 15; J gene: TRBJ2-3; D gene: TRBD2; CDR3 protein: CASSLLADYTDTQYF; CDR3 DNA: TGTGCCAGCAGCCTCCTAGCGGATTACACAGATACGCAGTATTTT
V gene: TRBV9; clone size: NA; CDR3 length: 14; J gene: TRBJ1-2; D gene: NA; CDR3 protein: CASSVEDSIYGYTF; CDR3 DNA: TGTGCCAGCAGCGTAGAGGACAGTATCTATGGCTACACCTTC
V gene: TRBV30; clone size: NA; CDR3 length: 14; J gene: TRBJ1-4; D gene: NA; CDR3 protein: CAWGTLTSNEKLFF; CDR3 DNA: TGTGCCTGGGGAACACTGACAAGTAATGAAAAACTGTTTTTT
V gene: TRBV6-6; clone size: NA; CDR3 length: 15; J gene: TRBJ1-1; D gene: NA; CDR3 protein: CASRPRGFPNTEAFF; CDR3 DNA: TGTGCCAGCCGGCCGAGAGGGTTCCCGAACACTGAAGCTTTCTTT
V gene: TRBV5-1; clone size: NA; CDR3 length: 15; J gene: TRBJ2-5; D gene: NA; CDR3 protein: CASSQLEGVQETQYF; CDR3 DNA: TGCGCCAGCAGCCAACTAGAGGGGGTCCAAGAGACCCAGTACTTC
V gene: TRBV7-2; clone size: NA; CDR3 length: 14; J gene: TRBJ2-7; D gene: NA; CDR3 protein: CASSLARSSYEQYF; CDR3 DNA: TGTGCCAGCAGCTTAGCGAGGAGCTCCTACGAGCAGTACTTC
V gene: TRBV30; clone size: few; CDR3 length: 14; J gene: TRBJ1-4; D gene: NA; CDR3 protein: CAYSSAWVDEKLFF; CDR3 DNA: TGTGCCTACTCCTCAGCGTGGGTTGATGAAAAACTGTTTTTT
V gene: TRBV5-5; clone size: NA; CDR3 length: 17; J gene: TRBJ1-2; D gene: NA; CDR3 protein: CASSLFPERAGDYGYTF; CDR3 DNA: TGTGCCAGCAGCTTGTTCCCCGAGAGGGCGGGTGACTATGGCTACACCTTC
V gene: TRBV19; clone size: NA; CDR3 length: 15; J gene: TRBJ2-5; D gene: NA; CDR3 protein: CASSFTRGNQETQYF; CDR3 DNA: TGTGCCAGTAGTTTCACCCGGGGGAATCAAGAGACCCAGTACTTC
V gene: TRBV5-4; clone size: NA; CDR3 length: 15; J gene: TRBJ2-7; D gene: NA; CDR3 protein: CASSSPGVSSYEQYF; CDR3 DNA: TGTGCCAGCAGCTCACCGGGGGTGAGCTCCTACGAGCAGTACTTC
V gene: TRBV5-8; clone size: once; CDR3 length: 11; J gene: TRBJ1-1; D gene: NA; CDR3 protein: CASSLRAKAFF; CDR3 DNA: TGTGCCAGCAGCTTGCGCGCCAAAGCTTTCTTT
V gene: TRBV7-2; clone size: NA; CDR3 length: 16; J gene: TRBJ2-3; D gene: NA; CDR3 protein: CASSLWAGRSTDTQYF; CDR3 DNA: TGTGCCAGCAGCTTATGGGCGGGGAGAAGCACAGATACGCAGTATTTT
V gene: TRBV13; clone size: NA; CDR3 length: 13; J gene: TRBJ1-4; D gene: NA; CDR3 protein: CASSLGGEDSITF; CDR3 DNA: TGTGCCAGCAGCTTAGGAGGAGAGGACAGTATTACCTTT
V gene: TRBV7-9; clone size: NA; CDR3 length: 14; J gene: TRBJ1-2; D gene: NA; CDR3 protein: CASSALERGYGYTF; CDR3 DNA: TGTGCCAGCAGTGCCTTAGAAAGGGGGTATGGCTACACCTTC
V gene: TRBV5-6; clone size: NA; CDR3 length: 18; J gene: TRBJ2-5; D gene: NA; CDR3 protein: CASSLRTANRVSKETQYF; CDR3 DNA: TGTGCCAGCAGCTTACGGACCGCGAACAGGGTTTCCAAAGAGACCCAGTACTTC
V gene: TRBV11-2; clone size: NA; CDR3 length: 17; J gene: TRBJ2-2; D gene: TRBD2; CDR3 protein: CASSLRGGGGAPGELFF; CDR3 DNA: TGTGCCAGCAGCTTAAGGGGCGGCGGGGGGGCCCCCGGGGAGCTGTTTTTT
V gene: TRBV19; clone size: NA; CDR3 length: 16; J gene: TRBJ1-6; D gene: TRBD1; CDR3 protein: CASSGAGRGPNSPLHF; CDR3 DNA: TGTGCCAGTAGTGGGGCAGGAAGGGGGCCCAATTCACCCCTCCACTTT
V gene: TRBV6-1; clone size: NA; CDR3 length: 15; J gene: TRBJ2-5; D gene: NA; CDR3 protein: CASSEGWGQGETQYF; CDR3 DNA: TGTGCCAGCAGTGAGGGGTGGGGGCAGGGAGAGACCCAGTACTTC
V gene: TRBV19; clone size: NA; CDR3 length: 15; J gene: TRBJ2-7; D gene: TRBD2; CDR3 protein: CASSMKGLAGAEQYF; CDR3 DNA: TGTGCCAGTAGTATGAAGGGACTAGCGGGAGCCGAGCAGTACTTC
V gene: TRBV11-2; clone size: NA; CDR3 length: 13; J gene: TRBJ1-2; D gene: NA; CDR3 protein: CASSPLTKRGYTF; CDR3 DNA: TGTGCCAGCAGCCCGCTAACCAAACGGGGCTACACCTTC
V gene: TRBV7-6; clone size: NA; CDR3 length: 17; J gene: TRBJ2-5; D gene: TRBD2; CDR3 protein: CASRHHGTSGAQETQYF; CDR3 DNA: TGTGCCAGCAGACACCACGGGACTAGCGGGGCACAAGAGACCCAGTACTTC
V gene: TRBV9; clone size: NA; CDR3 length: 18; J gene: TRBJ2-5; D gene: NA; CDR3 protein: CASSVGASQRTLGETQYF; CDR3 DNA: TGTGCCAGCAGCGTAGGAGCCTCCCAGCGGACCTTGGGGGAGACCCAGTACTTC
V gene: TRBV9; clone size: NA; CDR3 length: 15; J gene: TRBJ1-4; D gene: TRBD1; CDR3 protein: CASSATGGETGKLFF; CDR3 DNA: TGTGCCAGCAGCGCTACAGGGGGCGAAACTGGAAAACTGTTTTTT
V gene: TRBV7-6; clone size: NA; CDR3 length: 16; J gene: TRBJ2-1; D gene: TRBD1; CDR3 protein: CASSLGGTGIYNEQFF; CDR3 DNA: TGTGCCAGCAGCCTAGGGGGGACAGGGATTTACAATGAGCAGTTCTTC
V gene: TRBV29-1; clone size: NA; CDR3 length: 13; J gene: TRBJ2-1; D gene: TRBD2; CDR3 protein: CSVEVGLGYEQFF; CDR3 DNA: TGCAGCGTTGAAGTGGGACTAGGCTATGAGCAGTTCTTC
V gene: TRBV9; clone size: NA; CDR3 length: 15; J gene: TRBJ1-2; D gene: TRBD1; CDR3 protein: CASSVAGTGFYGYTF; CDR3 DNA: TGTGCCAGCAGCGTAGCCGGGACAGGCTTCTATGGCTACACCTTC
V gene: TRBV4-1; clone size: NA; CDR3 length: 16; J gene: TRBJ1-4; D gene: NA; CDR3 protein: CASSQAFKAANEKLFF; CDR3 DNA: TGCGCCAGCAGCCAGGCCTTCAAGGCGGCTAATGAAAAACTGTTTTTT
V gene: TRBV7-3; clone size: NA; CDR3 length: 12; J gene: TRBJ2-3; D gene: NA; CDR3 protein: CASSAQGDTQYF; CDR3 DNA: TGTGCCAGCAGCGCCCAGGGGGATACGCAGTATTTT
V gene: TRBV10-3; clone size: NA; CDR3 length: 17; J gene: TRBJ1-1; D gene: TRBD1; CDR3 protein: CAIRAGTGGADVTEAFF; CDR3 DNA: TGTGCCATCAGAGCCGGGACAGGGGGCGCGGATGTCACTGAAGCTTTCTTT
V gene: TRBV5-4; clone size: NA; CDR3 length: 14; J gene: TRBJ2-1; D gene: NA; CDR3 protein: CASSPPLPYNEQFF; CDR3 DNA: TGTGCCAGCAGCCCCCCCCTCCCCTACAATGAGCAGTTCTTC